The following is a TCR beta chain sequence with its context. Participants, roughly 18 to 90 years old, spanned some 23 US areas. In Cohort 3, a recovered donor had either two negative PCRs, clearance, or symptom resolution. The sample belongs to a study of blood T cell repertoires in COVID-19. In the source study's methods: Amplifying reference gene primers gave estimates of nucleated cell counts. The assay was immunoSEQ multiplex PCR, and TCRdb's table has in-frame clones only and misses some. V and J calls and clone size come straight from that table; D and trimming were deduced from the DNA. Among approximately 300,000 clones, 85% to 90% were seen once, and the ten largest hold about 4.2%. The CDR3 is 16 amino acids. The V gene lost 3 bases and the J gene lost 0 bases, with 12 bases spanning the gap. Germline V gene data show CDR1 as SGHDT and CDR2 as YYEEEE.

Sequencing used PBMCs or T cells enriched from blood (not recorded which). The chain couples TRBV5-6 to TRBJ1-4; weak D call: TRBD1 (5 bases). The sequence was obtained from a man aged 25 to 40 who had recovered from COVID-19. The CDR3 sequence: CASSWDGGATNEKLFF. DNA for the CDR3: TGTGCCAGCAGCTGGGACGGGGGTGCAACTAATGAAAAACTGTTTTTT.